This TCR beta chain was recorded in a study of blood T cell repertoires in COVID-19. Study-wide context: Samples of COVID-19 (acute and convalescent) were obtained from the United States, Italy and Spain. The analysed material was cDNA or gDNA that came from T cells, B-cell-depleted T cells, or PBMCs.

In the source study's methods: Nucleated cell counts were estimated from reference gene primer amplification. The table came from immunoSEQ multiplex PCR; TCRdb's copy has only in-frame clones and leaves some out. V, J and clone size are those of that table, while D and trimming were read from the DNA. Found here are roughly 200,000 clones, around 83% of them singletons; the top ten hold almost 5%. Germline CDR1 is LGHDT and CDR2 is YNNKEL (reference sequence). V was pared by 5 bases and J by 2 bases, with 8 bases of the junction left unmatched. This CDR3 comprises 16 residues. This clone showed up just once.

The chain joins TRBV3-1 (or the pseudogene TRBV3-2) to TRBJ2-1, with 8 nucleotides matching TRBD1. The TCR sequence derives from a woman aged 80 or older with acute or convalescent COVID-19. Sequenced input: peripheral blood. The CDR3 is CASSFTGGRTYNEQFF. The CDR3 DNA reads TGTGCCAGCAGCTTTACAGGGGGAAGAACCTACAATGAGCAGTTCTTC.